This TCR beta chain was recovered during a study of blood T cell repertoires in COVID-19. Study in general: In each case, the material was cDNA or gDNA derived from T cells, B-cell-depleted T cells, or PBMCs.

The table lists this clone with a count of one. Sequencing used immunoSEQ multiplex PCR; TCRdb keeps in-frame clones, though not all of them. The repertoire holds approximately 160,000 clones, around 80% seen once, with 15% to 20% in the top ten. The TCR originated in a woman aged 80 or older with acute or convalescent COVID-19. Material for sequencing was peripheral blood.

This chain's CDR3 is CASSFMLGSGANVLTF. The CDR3 nucleotides read TGTGCCAGCAGCTTCATGCTCGGGTCTGGGGCCAACGTCCTGACTTTC. The gene calls are TRBV5-5 and TRBJ2-6; D remains unclear. V was pared by 2 bases and J by 1 base, with 10 bases between. This CDR3 is built from 16 residues. The V gene's germline CDR1 is SGHKS and CDR2 YYEKEE (reference sequence).